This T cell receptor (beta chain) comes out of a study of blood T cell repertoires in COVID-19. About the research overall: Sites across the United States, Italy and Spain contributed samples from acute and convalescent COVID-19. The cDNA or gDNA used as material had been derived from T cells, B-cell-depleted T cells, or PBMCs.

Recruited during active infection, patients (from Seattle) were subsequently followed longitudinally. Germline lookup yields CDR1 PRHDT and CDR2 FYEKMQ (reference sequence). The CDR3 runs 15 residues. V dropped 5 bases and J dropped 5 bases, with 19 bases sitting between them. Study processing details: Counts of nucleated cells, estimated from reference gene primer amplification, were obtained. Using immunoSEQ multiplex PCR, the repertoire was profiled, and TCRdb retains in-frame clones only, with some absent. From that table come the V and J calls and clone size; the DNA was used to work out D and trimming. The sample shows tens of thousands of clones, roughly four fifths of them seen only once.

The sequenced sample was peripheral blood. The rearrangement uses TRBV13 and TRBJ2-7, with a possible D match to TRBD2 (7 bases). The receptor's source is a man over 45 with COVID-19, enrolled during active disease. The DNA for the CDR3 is TGTGCCAGCAGCCGGGGGGAGCAGGGGAAGGACGAGCAGTACTTC. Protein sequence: CASSRGEQGKDEQYF.